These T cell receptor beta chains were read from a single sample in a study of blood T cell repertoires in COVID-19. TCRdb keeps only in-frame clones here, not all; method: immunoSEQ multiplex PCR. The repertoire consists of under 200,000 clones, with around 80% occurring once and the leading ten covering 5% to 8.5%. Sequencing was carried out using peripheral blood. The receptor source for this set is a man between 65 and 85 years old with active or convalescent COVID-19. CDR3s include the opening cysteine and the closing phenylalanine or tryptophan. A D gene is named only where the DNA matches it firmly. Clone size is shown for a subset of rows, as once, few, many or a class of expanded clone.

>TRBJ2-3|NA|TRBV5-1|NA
TGCGCCAGCAGCTTGCAAGGGACTGACGGTCGACCAGATACGCAGTATTTT
CASSLQGTDGRPDTQYF
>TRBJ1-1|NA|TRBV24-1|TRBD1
TGTGCCACCAGTGTCCCGACAGGGTTCAGCACTGAAGCTTTCTTT
CATSVPTGFSTEAFF
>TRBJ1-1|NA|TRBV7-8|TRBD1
TGTGCCAGCAGCCTAGGGGGCAAAGGGGTTGAAACTGAAGCTTTCTTT
CASSLGGKGVETEAFF
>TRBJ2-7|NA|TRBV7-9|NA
TGTGCCAGCAGCTTGGGAGCCTACGAGCAGTACTTC
CASSLGAYEQYF
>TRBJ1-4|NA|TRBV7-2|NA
TGTGCCAGCAGCTTAGCGCGGGTTGCGGGTGAAAAACTGTTTTTT
CASSLARVAGEKLFF
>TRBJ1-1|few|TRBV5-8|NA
TGTGCCAGCAGCTTGGATGCTACGAGGGTAACTGAAGCTTTCTTT
CASSLDATRVTEAFF
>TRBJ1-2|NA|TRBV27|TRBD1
TGTGCCAGCAGACCGATTGGACAGGCGCGGAACTATGGCTACACCTTC
CASRPIGQARNYGYTF
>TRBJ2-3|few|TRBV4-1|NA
TGCGCCAGCCTTACGCAGTATTTT
CASLTQYF
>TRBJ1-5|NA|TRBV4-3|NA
TGCGCCAGCAGCCAAGTAGAGGGGGATCAGCCCCAGCATTTT
CASSQVEGDQPQHF
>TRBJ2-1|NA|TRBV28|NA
TGTGCCAGCACGGGGTACAATGAGCAGTTCTTC
CASTGYNEQFF
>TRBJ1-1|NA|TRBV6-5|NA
TGTGCCAGCAGGACTCAGCCCGACACTGAAGCTTTCTTT
CASRTQPDTEAFF
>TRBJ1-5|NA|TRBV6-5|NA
TGTGCCAGCAGCGCAGGGGATTACAATCAGCCCCAGCATTTT
CASSAGDYNQPQHF
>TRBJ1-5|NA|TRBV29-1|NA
TGCAGCGTCCTCCTTCGGGGGGATCAGCCCCAGCATTTT
CSVLLRGDQPQHF
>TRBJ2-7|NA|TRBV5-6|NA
TGTGCCAGCAGCACCGGGGGCGGGGGAGAGCAGTACTTC
CASSTGGGGEQYF
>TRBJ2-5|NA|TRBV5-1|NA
TGCGCCAGCAGCTCGCGGAAGGCCGGAGAAGAGACCCAGTACTTC
CASSSRKAGEETQYF
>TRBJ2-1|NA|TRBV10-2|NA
TGCGCCAGCAGTGAGATTCTAAATGAGCAGTTCTTC
CASSEILNEQFF
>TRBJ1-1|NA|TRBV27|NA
TGTGCCAGCAGCCCAAGGACAGTCGGGAACACTGAAGCTTTCTTT
CASSPRTVGNTEAFF
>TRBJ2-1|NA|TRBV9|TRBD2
TGTGCCAGCACCGGGACTAGTCACTCCAATGAGCAGTTCTTC
CASTGTSHSNEQFF
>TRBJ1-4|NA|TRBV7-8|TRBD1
TGTGCCAGCAGCCTCAACACAGGGGGAATAGGGGTTAGTGAAAAACTGTTTTTT
CASSLNTGGIGVSEKLFF
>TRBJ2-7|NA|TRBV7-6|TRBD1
TGTGCCAGCAGCTTAGTTGGGACAGGGGGCCACGAGCAGTACTTC
CASSLVGTGGHEQYF
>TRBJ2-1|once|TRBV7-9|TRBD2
TGTGCCAGCAGCTTCCTGGCGGGAGCCTACAATGAGCAGTTCTTC
CASSFLAGAYNEQFF
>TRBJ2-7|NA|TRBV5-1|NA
TGCGCCAGCAGCTTGGCGGGACTCTACGAGCAGTACTTC
CASSLAGLYEQYF
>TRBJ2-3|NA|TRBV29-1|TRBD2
TGCAGCGTCCGACCGGGAGGGCGCACAGATACGCAGTATTTT
CSVRPGGRTDTQYF
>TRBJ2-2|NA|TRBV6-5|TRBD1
TGTGCCAGCGAGGGACAGGGGAGAACCGGGGAGCTGTTTTTT
CASEGQGRTGELFF
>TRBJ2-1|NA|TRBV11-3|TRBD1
TGTGCCAGCAGCTTCGGACAGGGGAACTACAATGAGCAGTTCTTC
CASSFGQGNYNEQFF
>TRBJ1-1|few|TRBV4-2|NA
TGTGCCAGCAGCCAGCGTTATACAGGGAACACTGAAGCTTTCTTT
CASSQRYTGNTEAFF
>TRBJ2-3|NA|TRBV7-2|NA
TGTGCCAGCAGCTTAGCGAGGATTAGCACAGATACGCAGTATTTT
CASSLARISTDTQYF
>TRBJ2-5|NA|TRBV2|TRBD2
TGTGCCAGCAGTGCCGGGACTAGCGGAGGGGAGACCCAGTACTTC
CASSAGTSGGETQYF
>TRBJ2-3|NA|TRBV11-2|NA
TGTGCCAGCAGCCTACTCCTAGTGGATACGCAGTATTTT
CASSLLLVDTQYF
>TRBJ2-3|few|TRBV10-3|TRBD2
TGTGCCATCAGGTCTAGCGGGCCCGCAGATACGCAGTATTTT
CAIRSSGPADTQYF
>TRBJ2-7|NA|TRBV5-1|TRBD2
TGCGCCAGCAGACCTCTCTGGGGGGGCTCCTACGAGCAGTACTTC
CASRPLWGGSYEQYF
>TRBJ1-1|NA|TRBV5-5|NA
TGTGCCAGCAGCCCTAGACAGGTCATGAACACTGAAGCTTTCTTT
CASSPRQVMNTEAFF
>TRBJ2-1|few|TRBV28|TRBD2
TGTGCCAGCAGTCCCACTCCTAGCGGGGGCTACAATGAGCAGTTCTTC
CASSPTPSGGYNEQFF
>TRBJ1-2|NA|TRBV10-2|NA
TGCGCCAGCAGTGTCGAAGGGGATGGCTACACCTTC
CASSVEGDGYTF
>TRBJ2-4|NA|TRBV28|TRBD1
TGTGCCAGCCAGGGACAGGGGGCGAAAAACATTCAGTACTTC
CASQGQGAKNIQYF
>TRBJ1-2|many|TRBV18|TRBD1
TGTGCCAGCTCACCTTTAGGGACAGGGGCCTTCTATGGCTACACCTTC
CASSPLGTGAFYGYTF
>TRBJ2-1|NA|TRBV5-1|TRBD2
TGCGCCAGCAGCGCGGGGACTAGCCTATCCTACAATGAGCAGTTCTTC
CASSAGTSLSYNEQFF
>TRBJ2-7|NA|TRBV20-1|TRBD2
TGCAGTGCTAGTCCGGGACTAGCGGCAGACTACGAGCAGTACTTC
CSASPGLAADYEQYF
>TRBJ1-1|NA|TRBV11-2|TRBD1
TGTGCCAGCAGCTTAGGACCGGACAGGGGTCAAACTGAAGCTTTCTTT
CASSLGPDRGQTEAFF
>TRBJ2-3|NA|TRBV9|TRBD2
TGTGCCAGCAGCGGTGGACTAGCGGATACGCAGTATTTT
CASSGGLADTQYF
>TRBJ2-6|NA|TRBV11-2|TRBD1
TGTGCCAGCAGCGCTTTAGCCAACAGGGGACCTTCTGGGGCCAACGTCCTGACTTTC
CASSALANRGPSGANVLTF
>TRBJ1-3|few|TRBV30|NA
TGTGCCTGGAGTGTGGGGGGTTTTGGAAACACCATATATTTT
CAWSVGGFGNTIYF
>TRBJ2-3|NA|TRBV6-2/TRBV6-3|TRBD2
TGTGCCAGCAGCCCGCCTGAGCGGGGGGGCCTCAGGGGAGATACGCAGTATTTT
CASSPPERGGLRGDTQYF
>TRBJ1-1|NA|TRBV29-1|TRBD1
TGCAGCGTTTTCACTACAGGGGGCTGGACTGAAGCTTTCTTT
CSVFTTGGWTEAFF
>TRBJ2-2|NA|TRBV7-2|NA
TGTGCCAGCAGACATCAGCGGACCGGGGAGCTGTTTTTT
CASRHQRTGELFF
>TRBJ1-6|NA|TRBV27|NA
TGTGCCAGCAGAAACATGGAGGGGACCTCCACCCTCCACTTT
CASRNMEGTSTLHF
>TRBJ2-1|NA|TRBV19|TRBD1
TGTGCCAGTAGTGAAGACAGGGATCCCTCCCGCGAGCAGTTCTTC
CASSEDRDPSREQFF
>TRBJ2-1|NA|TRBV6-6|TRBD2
TGTGCCAGCAGTCCTGGACTAGCGAGGCCGATGGCTTCAGGTGAGCAGTTCTTC
CASSPGLARPMASGEQFF
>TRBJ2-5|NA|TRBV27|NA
TGTGCCAGCAGTTCCCCCAGCGGGCACCAAGAGACCCAGTACTTC
CASSSPSGHQETQYF
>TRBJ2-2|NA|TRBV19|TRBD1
TGTGCCAGTAGTATAGAAGGGGGCGCTCCAGGTTTCGGGGAGCTGTTTTTT
CASSIEGGAPGFGELFF
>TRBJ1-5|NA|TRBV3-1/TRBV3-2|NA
TGTGCCAGCAGCCAAACAGGGAATATTCAGCCCCAGCATTTT
CASSQTGNIQPQHF
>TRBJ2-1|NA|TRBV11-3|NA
TGTGCCAGCAGCCTAAGATTTGCGAATGAGCAGTTCTTC
CASSLRFANEQFF
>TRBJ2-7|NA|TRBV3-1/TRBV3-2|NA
TGTGCCAGCAGCCAAGAGACACTCAACTCCTACGAGCAGTACTTC
CASSQETLNSYEQYF
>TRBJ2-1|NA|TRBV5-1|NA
TGCGCCAGCACCATCAGCCCGGGGGGCGACAATGAGCAGTTCTTC
CASTISPGGDNEQFF